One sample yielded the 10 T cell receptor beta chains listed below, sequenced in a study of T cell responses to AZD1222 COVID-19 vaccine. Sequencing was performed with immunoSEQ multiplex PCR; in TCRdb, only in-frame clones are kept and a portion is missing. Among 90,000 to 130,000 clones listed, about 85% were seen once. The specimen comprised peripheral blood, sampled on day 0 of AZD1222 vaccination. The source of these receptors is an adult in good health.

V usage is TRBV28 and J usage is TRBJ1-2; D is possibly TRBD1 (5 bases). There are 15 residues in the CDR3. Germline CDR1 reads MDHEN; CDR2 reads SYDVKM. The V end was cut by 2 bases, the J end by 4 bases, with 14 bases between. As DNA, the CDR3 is TGTGCCAGCAGTTTAAGCGGGACGGGGGGCTATGGCTACACCTTC. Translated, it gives CASSLSGTGGYGYTF.

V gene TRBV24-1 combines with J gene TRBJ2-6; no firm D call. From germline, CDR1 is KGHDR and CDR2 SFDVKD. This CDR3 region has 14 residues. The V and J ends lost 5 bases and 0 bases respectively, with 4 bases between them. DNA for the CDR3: TGTGCCACCAGTGTGGGCTCTGGGGCCAACGTCCTGACTTTC. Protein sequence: CATSVGSGANVLTF.

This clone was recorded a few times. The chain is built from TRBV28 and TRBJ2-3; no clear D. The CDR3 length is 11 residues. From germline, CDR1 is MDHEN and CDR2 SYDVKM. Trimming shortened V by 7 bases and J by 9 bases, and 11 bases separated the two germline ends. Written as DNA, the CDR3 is TGTGCCAGCACCTCCGTAGTCACGCAGTATTTT. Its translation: CASTSVVTQYF.

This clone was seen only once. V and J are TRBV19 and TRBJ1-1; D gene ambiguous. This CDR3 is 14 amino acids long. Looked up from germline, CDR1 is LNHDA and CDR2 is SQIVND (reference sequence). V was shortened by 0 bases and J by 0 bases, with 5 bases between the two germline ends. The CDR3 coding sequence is TGTGCCAGTAGTATAGAACATCTGAACACTGAAGCTTTCTTT. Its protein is CASSIEHLNTEAFF.

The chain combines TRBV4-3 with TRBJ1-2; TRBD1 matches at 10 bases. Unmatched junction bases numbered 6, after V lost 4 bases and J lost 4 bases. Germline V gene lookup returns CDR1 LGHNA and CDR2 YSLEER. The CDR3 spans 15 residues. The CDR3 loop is CASSPGTGVTYGYTF. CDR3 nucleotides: TGCGCCAGCAGCCCGGGGACAGGGGTGACCTATGGCTACACCTTC.

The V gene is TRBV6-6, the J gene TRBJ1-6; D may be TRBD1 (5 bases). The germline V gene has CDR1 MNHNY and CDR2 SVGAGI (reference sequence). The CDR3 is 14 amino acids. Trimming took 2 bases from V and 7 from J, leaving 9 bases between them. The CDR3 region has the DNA TGTGCCAGCAGTTACGACAGACGAAATTCACCCCTCCACTTT. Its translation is CASSYDRRNSPLHF.

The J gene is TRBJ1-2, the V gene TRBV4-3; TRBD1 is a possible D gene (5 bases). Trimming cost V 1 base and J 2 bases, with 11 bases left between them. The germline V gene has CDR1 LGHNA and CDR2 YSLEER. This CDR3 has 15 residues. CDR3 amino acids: CASSQGGQGNYGYTF. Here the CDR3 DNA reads TGCGCCAGCAGCCAAGGAGGGCAGGGCAACTATGGCTACACCTTC.

CDR3: CASSSKTSGGNYNEQFF. CDR3 DNA: TGTGCCAGCAGCTCGAAGACTAGCGGGGGGAACTACAATGAGCAGTTCTTC. The V and J genes are TRBV7-3 and TRBJ2-1; 13 positions agree with TRBD2. The CDR3 length is 17 residues. CDR1 and CDR2 (germline): SGHTA, FQGTGA. After removal of 4 bases from V and 3 bases from J, the junction contained 6 bases not matched to a gene.

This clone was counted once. The DNA of the CDR3 is TGTGCCAGTAGTATGGACAGGGGACTTTCCTATGGCTACACCTTC. Residues: CASSMDRGLSYGYTF. The chain recombines TRBV19 with TRBJ1-2, with 9 bases that match TRBD1. CDR1 is LNHDA and CDR2 is SQIVND in the germline V gene (reference sequence). With 3 bases clipped from V and 4 bases from J, the junction kept 6 bases outside the gene matches. The CDR3 loop spans 15 amino acids. The full variable domain, with the rest looked up from reference TRBV19 and TRBJ1-2, is DGGITQSPKYLFRKEGQNVTLSCEQNLNHDAMYWYRQDPGQGLRLIYYSQIVNDFQKGDIAEGYSVSREKKESFPLTVTSAQKNPTAFYLCASSMDRGLSYGYTFGSGTRLTVV.

CDR3 DNA sequence: TGTGCCAGCAGCTTGAGACAGTTAAGGAATTCACCCCTCCACTTT. Protein: CASSLRQLRNSPLHF. The V gene is TRBV5-6, the J gene TRBJ1-6; tentative D call: TRBD1 (5 bases). Per germline, CDR1 SGHDT and CDR2 YYEEEE. The CDR3 extends over 15 amino acids. V was clipped by 1 base and J by 7 bases, with 12 bases between them.